This passage covers 23 T cell receptor beta chains from one sample sequenced in a study of blood T cell repertoires in COVID-19. Libraries were prepared by immunoSEQ multiplex PCR; TCRdb keeps only in-frame clonotypes and omits some of them. The repertoire holds some 180,000 clones, with roughly four fifths as singletons. The sample comprised peripheral blood. These TCRs come from a woman in her thirties or forties with COVID-19, enrolled during active disease.

This clone was found a few times. The V call is TRBV11-2, the J call TRBJ2-7; D is unresolved. CDR3 length: 15 residues. V was trimmed by 1 base and J by 0 bases, leaving 10 bases between them. The germline V gene has CDR1 SGHAT and CDR2 FQNNGV. CDR3 in amino acids: CASSLGWATSYEQYF. CDR3 nucleotide sequence: TGTGCCAGCAGCTTAGGATGGGCCACCTCCTACGAGCAGTACTTC.

The chain combines TRBV6-6 with TRBJ1-2; D not certain. Trimming removed 0 bases at V and 12 bases at J, with 20 bases between. Germline CDR1 MNHNY, CDR2 SVGAGI (reference sequence). This CDR3 region has 15 residues. The CDR3 reads CASSYSSDGRGMHTF. The CDR3 nucleotides read TGTGCCAGCAGTTACTCCTCGGACGGACGCGGGATGCACACCTTC.

The sample holds one count of this clone. This chain uses TRBV30 with TRBJ1-4; D is possibly TRBD1 (5 bases). Trimming removed 3 bases from V and 8 bases from J, with 16 bases in between. The CDR3 has 14 amino acids. The germline V gene encodes CDR1 GTSNPN and CDR2 SVGIG (reference sequence). The CDR3 nucleotides read TGTGCCTGGAGGACCCCCGGGGCGGGGGAAAAACTGTTTTTT. Its protein is CAWRTPGAGEKLFF.

This clone was picked up one time. This chain joins TRBV28 and TRBJ2-7; 8 bases align to TRBD1. Trimming took 6 bases from V and 3 from J; bases not matched to a gene: 4. This CDR3 contains 13 residues. The germline CDR1 and CDR2 sequences are MDHEN and SYDVKM. This chain's CDR3 is CASSGDRGYEQYF. For the CDR3, the DNA is TGTGCCAGCAGCGGAGACAGGGGCTACGAGCAGTACTTC. Full variable domain (missing parts from reference TRBV28 and TRBJ2-7): DVKVTQSSRYLVKRTGEKVFLECVQDMDHENMFWYRQDPGLGLRLIYFSYDVKMKEKGDIPEGYSVSREKKERFSLILESASTNQTSMYLCASSGDRGYEQYFGPGTRLTVT.

CDR3 nucleotide sequence: TGTGCCTGGAGGGGCTTAGCGGGGGGATACAATGAGCAGTTCTTC. Protein: CAWRGLAGGYNEQFF. This chain uses TRBV30 with TRBJ2-1; TRBD2 agrees at 10 bases. CDR1 GTSNPN and CDR2 SVGIG come from the germline V gene (reference sequence). V lost 3 bases to trimming and J lost 4 bases; unmatched junction nucleotides: 6. The CDR3 length is 15 residues. Filled out from reference TRBV30 and TRBJ2-1, the complete variable domain reads SQTIHQWPATLVQPVGSPLSLECTVEGTSNPNLYWYRQAAGRGLQLLFYSVGIGQISSEVPQNLSASRPQDRQFILSSKKLLLSDSGFYLCAWRGLAGGYNEQFFGPGTRLTVL.

This clone was observed a few times. This sequence joins TRBV18 and TRBJ2-3; tentative D call: TRBD2 (7 bases). The CDR3 spans 17 residues. Between the trimmed V and J ends, which lost 5 bases and 5 bases, there was a span of 23 bases. Germline lookup yields CDR1 KGHSH and CDR2 LQKENI. CDR3 sequence (DNA): TGTGCCAGCTCAGGGGGACGACGGGGGGCCGGAGAAGATACGCAGTATTTT. Its translation: CASSGGRRGAGEDTQYF.

This clone has more than one count but fewer than ten. The germline gene is not matched at one end of the junction; a read error may be the cause. The V and J genes are TRBV30 and TRBJ1-1; 7 nucleotides match TRBD1. Per the germline V gene, CDR1 is GTSNPN and CDR2 is SVGIG (reference sequence). The CDR3 covers 13 residues. DNA of the CDR3: TGTGCCTGGAGTGGGCCTTCTCGGATAGGGGGCGGATTT. Its translation is CAWSGPSRIGGGF.

This clone was recorded once. V is TRBV3-1 (or the pseudogene TRBV3-2) and J is TRBJ2-1; the match to TRBD1 covers 7 bases. The CDR3 is made up of 15 amino acids. Germline values: CDR1 LGHDT, CDR2 YNNKEL (reference sequence). V gave up 3 bases and J gave up 6 bases; unmatched junction bases: 8. The CDR3 is CASSHSTGVRNEQFF. CDR3 nucleotide sequence: TGTGCCAGCAGCCATTCCACAGGGGTCCGCAATGAGCAGTTCTTC.

The chain joins TRBV4-2 to TRBJ2-3; 10 bases are a match to TRBD2. The germline CDR1 and CDR2 sequences are LGHNA and YNFKEQ. Unmatched junction bases numbered 6, after V lost 7 bases and J lost 5 bases. CDR3 length: 14 amino acids. Here the CDR3 reads CASTLGTSEDTQYF. The CDR3 coding sequence is TGTGCCAGCACCCTTGGGACTAGCGAAGATACGCAGTATTTT.

The chain recombines TRBV2 with TRBJ1-2; 7 positions match TRBD1. The CDR3 is 13 residues long. V shed 5 bases, J shed 8 bases, and the junction held 8 bases outside the gene matches. The germline CDR1 and CDR2 sequences are SNHLY and FYNNEI. The DNA of the CDR3 is TGTGCCAGCAGTTCCGGGACAGCTGGCGGCTACACCTTC. Its protein is CASSSGTAGGYTF.

The genes are TRBV9 and TRBJ1-6; D might be TRBD1 (5 bases). The CDR3 length is 15 residues. Germline V gene data show CDR1 as SGDLS and CDR2 as YYNGEE. Trimming removed 3 bases from V and 11 bases from J, with 18 bases in between. The CDR3 is CASSAGGGAWTPLHF. CDR3 coding DNA: TGTGCCAGCAGCGCCGGGGGGGGAGCATGGACACCCCTCCACTTT.

The chain uses TRBV7-6 and TRBJ2-3, with a tentative D call TRBD2 (5 bases). The CDR3 is made up of 15 amino acids. Looked up from germline, CDR1 is SGHVS and CDR2 is FNYEAQ. Trimming stripped 5 bases from V and 2 bases from J, with 14 bases between. This chain's CDR3 is CASSPQAGFTDTQYF. The DNA for the CDR3 is TGTGCCAGCAGCCCCCAGGCGGGCTTCACAGATACGCAGTATTTT.

The rearrangement links TRBV2 to TRBJ1-4; 7 nucleotides align to TRBD1. Trimming at V came to 6 bases and at J to 8 bases, leaving 12 bases not matched to a gene. The CDR3 is made up of 15 amino acids. The V gene's germline CDR1 is SNHLY and CDR2 FYNNEI. The CDR3 region is CASRKVRTGVEKLFF. In DNA, the CDR3 is TGTGCCAGCAGGAAGGTCCGGACAGGTGTCGAAAAACTGTTTTTT.

The gene calls are TRBV18 and TRBJ1-4, with unresolved D. The CDR3 totals 15 residues. Trimming shortened V by 0 bases and J by 8 bases, and 13 bases separated the two germline ends. Germline V gene lookup returns CDR1 KGHSH and CDR2 LQKENI. The CDR3 DNA is TGTGCCAGCTCACCACCTTCGGGGAGTGGGGAAAAACTGTTTTTT. This translates into CASSPPSGSGEKLFF. Full variable domain (rest looked up from reference TRBV18 and TRBJ1-4): NAGVMQNPRHLVRRRGQEARLRCSPMKGHSHVYWYRQLPEEGLKFMVYLQKENIIDESGMPKERFSAEFPKEGPSILRIQQVVRGDSAAYFCASSPPSGSGEKLFFGSGTQLSVL.

This clone was detected only a few times. V is TRBV5-6 and J is TRBJ1-2; no clear D gene. Looked up from germline, CDR1 is SGHDT and CDR2 is YYEEEE. This CDR3 is built from 16 residues. Trimming stripped 0 bases from V and 4 bases from J, with 16 bases between. This chain's CDR3 is CASSLGGGSSIYGYTF. CDR3 nucleotides: TGTGCCAGCAGCTTGGGGGGAGGCAGTTCCATCTATGGCTACACCTTC. Supplemented by reference TRBV5-6 and TRBJ1-2, the full variable domain reads DAGVTQSPTHLIKTRGQQVTLRCSPKSGHDTVSWYQQALGQGPQFIFQYYEEEERQRGNFPDRFSGHQFPNYSSELNVNALLLGDSALYLCASSLGGGSSIYGYTFGSGTRLTVV.

V is TRBV11-3 and J is TRBJ2-5; weak D call: TRBD1 (6 bases). V dropped 5 bases and J dropped 3 bases, with 10 bases sitting between them. The CDR3 runs to 13 residues. Per germline, CDR1 SGHNT and CDR2 YENEEA. Here the CDR3 reads CASSPGQKETQYF. CDR3 sequence (DNA): TGTGCCAGCAGCCCTGGACAGAAAGAGACCCAGTACTTC.

The rearrangement joins TRBV3-1 (or the pseudogene TRBV3-2) to TRBJ2-3; 12 bases align to TRBD2. The CDR3 consists of 15 residues. The trim removed 0 bases at V and 11 bases at J, leaving 6 bases unmatched. From germline, CDR1 is LGHDT and CDR2 YNNKEL (reference sequence). The CDR3 spells CASSQELAGGRGQYF. CDR3 nucleotide sequence: TGTGCCAGCAGCCAAGAGCTAGCGGGGGGGCGCGGGCAGTATTTT.

The rearrangement joins TRBV19 to TRBJ2-7; D is possibly TRBD1 (5 bases). Germline CDR1 is LNHDA and CDR2 is SQIVND (reference sequence). Trimming removed 5 bases from V and 5 bases from J, with 16 bases in between. There are 14 residues in the CDR3. The CDR3 coding sequence is TGTGCCAGTAGTCACGGCAGGGAATCTGACGAGCAGTACTTC. Protein product: CASSHGRESDEQYF.

In its sample, this clone was seen a few times. This rearrangement joins TRBV13 to TRBJ2-7, with D perhaps TRBD1 (6 bases). CDR3 length: 14 amino acids. Germline CDR1 is PRHDT and CDR2 is FYEKMQ (reference sequence). V lost 6 bases and J 3 bases, leaving 15 bases between the germline ends. The CDR3 sequence: CASSFDRRLYEQYV. The CDR3 DNA reads TGTGCCAGCAGTTTCGACAGGCGCCTCTACGAGCAGTACGTC.

The gene calls are TRBV2 and TRBJ1-6; 12 bases are shared with TRBD1. The germline V gene has CDR1 SNHLY and CDR2 FYNNEI. The CDR3 is made up of 14 amino acids. With V trimmed by 7 bases and J by 14 bases, 9 bases remained unmatched. CDR3 in amino acids: CASIPGQGARALHF. Written as DNA, the CDR3 is TGTGCCAGCATACCGGGACAGGGGGCCAGAGCCCTCCACTTT.

The chain uses TRBV6-1 and TRBJ2-3; 12 nucleotides agree with TRBD2. Germline V gene sequence: CDR1 MNHNS, CDR2 SASEGT. V shed 3 bases, J shed 0 bases, and the junction held 10 bases outside the gene matches. The CDR3 consists of 19 residues. The CDR3 region has the DNA TGTGCCAGCAGTGACCTTACTAGCGGGGGGCCCTCTAGCACAGATACGCAGTATTTT. Translating it yields CASSDLTSGGPSSTDTQYF.

The chain carries TRBV30 and TRBJ1-3, with unresolved D. V shed 3 bases and J shed 2 bases, with 14 bases lying between them. CDR3 length: 15 amino acids. CDR1 and CDR2 from the germline V gene are GTSNPN and SVGIG (reference sequence). CDR3 nucleotide sequence: TGTGCCTGGAGGAACTCTCCGGGTCCTGGAAACACCATATATTTT. Its protein product is CAWRNSPGPGNTIYF.

The J gene is TRBJ2-1, the V gene TRBV6-6; 10 bases agree with TRBD2. The germline V gene encodes CDR1 MNHNY and CDR2 SVGAGI (reference sequence). There are 15 residues in the CDR3. The V gene end was trimmed by 4 bases and the J gene end by 6 bases; junction bases not matched to a gene: 6. CDR3 in amino acids: CASSSGTSASNEQFF. The CDR3 bases are TGTGCCAGCAGTTCCGGGACTAGCGCTTCCAATGAGCAGTTCTTC.